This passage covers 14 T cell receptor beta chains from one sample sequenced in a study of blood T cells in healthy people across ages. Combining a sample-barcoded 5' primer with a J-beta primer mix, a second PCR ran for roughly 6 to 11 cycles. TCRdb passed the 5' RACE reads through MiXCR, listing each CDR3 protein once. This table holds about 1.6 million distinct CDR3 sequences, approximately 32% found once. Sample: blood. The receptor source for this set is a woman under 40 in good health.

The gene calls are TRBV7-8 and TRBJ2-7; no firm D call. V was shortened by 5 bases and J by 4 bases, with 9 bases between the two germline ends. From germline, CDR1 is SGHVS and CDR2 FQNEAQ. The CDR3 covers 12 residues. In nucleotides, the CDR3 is TGTGCCAGCAGCAAGACCCAGTACGAGCAGTACTTC. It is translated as CASSKTQYEQYF.

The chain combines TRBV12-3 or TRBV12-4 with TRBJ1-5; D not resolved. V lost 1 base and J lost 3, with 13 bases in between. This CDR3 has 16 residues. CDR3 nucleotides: TGTGCCAGCAGTTTAGAGTCCGGTTCCTTCAATCAGCCCCAGCATTTT. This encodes CASSLESGSFNQPQHF.

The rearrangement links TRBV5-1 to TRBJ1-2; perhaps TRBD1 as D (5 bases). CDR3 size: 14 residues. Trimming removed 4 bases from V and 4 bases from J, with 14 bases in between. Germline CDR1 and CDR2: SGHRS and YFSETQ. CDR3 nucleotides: TGCGCCAGCAGCCAACCGGGGCAGGCCTATGGCTACACCTTC. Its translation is CASSQPGQAYGYTF.

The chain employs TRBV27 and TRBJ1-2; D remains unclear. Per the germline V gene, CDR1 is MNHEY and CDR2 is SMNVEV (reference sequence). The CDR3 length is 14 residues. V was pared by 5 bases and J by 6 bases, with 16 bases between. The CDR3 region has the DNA TGTGCCAGCAGTCCAGGCGCACGGAGCCATGGCTACACCTTC. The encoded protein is CASSPGARSHGYTF.

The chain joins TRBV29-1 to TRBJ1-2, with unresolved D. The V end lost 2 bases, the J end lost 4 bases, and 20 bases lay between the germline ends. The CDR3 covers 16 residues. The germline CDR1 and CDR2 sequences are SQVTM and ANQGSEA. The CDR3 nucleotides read TGCAGCGTTGAAAAAGGTGGCACTCCGACGAGCTATGGCTACACCTTC. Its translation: CSVEKGGTPTSYGYTF.

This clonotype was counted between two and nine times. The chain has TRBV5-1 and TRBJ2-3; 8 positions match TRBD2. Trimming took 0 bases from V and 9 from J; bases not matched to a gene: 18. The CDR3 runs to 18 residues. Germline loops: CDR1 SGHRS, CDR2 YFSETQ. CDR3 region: CASSLERASGRSRLTQYF. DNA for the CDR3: TGCGCCAGCAGCTTGGAGAGGGCTAGCGGGCGGTCCAGGTTGACGCAGTATTTT.

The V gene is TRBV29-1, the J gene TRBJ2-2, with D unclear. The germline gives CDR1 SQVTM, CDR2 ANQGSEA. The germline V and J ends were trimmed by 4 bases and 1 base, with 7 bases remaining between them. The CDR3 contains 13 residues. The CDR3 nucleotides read TGCAGCGTTGGCCAGCTGAACACCGGGGAGCTGTTTTTT. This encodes CSVGQLNTGELFF.

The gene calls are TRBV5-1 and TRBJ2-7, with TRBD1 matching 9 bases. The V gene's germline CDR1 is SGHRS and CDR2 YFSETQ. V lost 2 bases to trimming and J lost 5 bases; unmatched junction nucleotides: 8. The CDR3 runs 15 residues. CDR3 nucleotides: TGCGCCAGCAGCTTACGGACAGGGGAAGGCCACGAGCAGTACTTC. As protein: CASSLRTGEGHEQYF.

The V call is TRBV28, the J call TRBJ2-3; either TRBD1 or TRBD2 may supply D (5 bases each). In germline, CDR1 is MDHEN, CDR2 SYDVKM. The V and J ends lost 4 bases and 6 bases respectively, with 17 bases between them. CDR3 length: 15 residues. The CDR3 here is CASSWIGASRDTQYF. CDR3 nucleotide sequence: TGTGCCAGCAGTTGGATCGGGGCTAGCCGGGATACGCAGTATTTT. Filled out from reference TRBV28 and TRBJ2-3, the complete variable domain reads DVKVTQSSRYLVKRTGEKVFLECVQDMDHENMFWYRQDPGLGLRLIYFSYDVKMKEKGDIPEGYSVSREKKERFSLILESASTNQTSMYLCASSWIGASRDTQYFGPGTRLTVL.

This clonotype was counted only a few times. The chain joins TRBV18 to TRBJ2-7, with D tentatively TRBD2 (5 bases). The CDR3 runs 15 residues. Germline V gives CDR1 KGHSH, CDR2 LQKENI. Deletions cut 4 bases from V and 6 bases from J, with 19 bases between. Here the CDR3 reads CASSLNRTPLSEQYF. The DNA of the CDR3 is TGTGCCAGCTCACTGAACCGGACTCCACTGAGCGAGCAGTACTTC. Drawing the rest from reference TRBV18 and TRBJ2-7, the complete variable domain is NAGVMQNPRHLVRRRGQEARLRCSPMKGHSHVYWYRQLPEEGLKFMVYLQKENIIDESGMPKERFSAEFPKEGPSILRIQQVVRGDSAAYFCASSLNRTPLSEQYFGPGTRLTVT.

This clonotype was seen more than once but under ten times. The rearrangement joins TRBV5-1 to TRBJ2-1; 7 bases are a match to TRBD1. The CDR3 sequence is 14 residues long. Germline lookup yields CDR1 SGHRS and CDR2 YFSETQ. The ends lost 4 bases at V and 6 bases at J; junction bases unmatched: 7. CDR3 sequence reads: CASSPRQGPNEQFF. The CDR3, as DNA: TGCGCCAGCAGCCCCAGACAGGGACCCAATGAGCAGTTCTTC.

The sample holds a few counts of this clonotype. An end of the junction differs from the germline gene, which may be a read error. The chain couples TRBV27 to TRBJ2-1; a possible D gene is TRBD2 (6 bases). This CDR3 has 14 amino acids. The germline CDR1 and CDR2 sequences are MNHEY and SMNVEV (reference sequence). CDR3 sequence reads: CACSIAAPYNEQFF. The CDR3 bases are TGTGCCTGCAGCATAGCGGCCCCCTACAATGAGCAGTTCTTC.

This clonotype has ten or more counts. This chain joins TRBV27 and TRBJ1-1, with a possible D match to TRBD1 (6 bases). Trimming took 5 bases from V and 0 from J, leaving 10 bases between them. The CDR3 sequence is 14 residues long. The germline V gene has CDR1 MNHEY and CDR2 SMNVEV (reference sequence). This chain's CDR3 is CASSAQGLNTEAFF. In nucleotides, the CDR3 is TGTGCCAGCAGTGCTCAGGGGTTGAACACTGAAGCTTTCTTT.

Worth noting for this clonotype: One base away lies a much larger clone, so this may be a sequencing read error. CDR3 residues: CAIGNSGTSVITDTQYF. The DNA of the CDR3 is TGTGCCATCGGTAACTCCGGGACTAGCGTGATCACAGATACGCAGTATTTT. The chain is built from TRBV10-3 and TRBJ2-3; 10 nucleotides agree with TRBD2. J was trimmed by 2 bases and V by 8 bases; bases with no gene match: 13. Germline V lookup: CDR1 ENHRY, CDR2 SYGVKD. The length of the CDR3 is 17 residues.